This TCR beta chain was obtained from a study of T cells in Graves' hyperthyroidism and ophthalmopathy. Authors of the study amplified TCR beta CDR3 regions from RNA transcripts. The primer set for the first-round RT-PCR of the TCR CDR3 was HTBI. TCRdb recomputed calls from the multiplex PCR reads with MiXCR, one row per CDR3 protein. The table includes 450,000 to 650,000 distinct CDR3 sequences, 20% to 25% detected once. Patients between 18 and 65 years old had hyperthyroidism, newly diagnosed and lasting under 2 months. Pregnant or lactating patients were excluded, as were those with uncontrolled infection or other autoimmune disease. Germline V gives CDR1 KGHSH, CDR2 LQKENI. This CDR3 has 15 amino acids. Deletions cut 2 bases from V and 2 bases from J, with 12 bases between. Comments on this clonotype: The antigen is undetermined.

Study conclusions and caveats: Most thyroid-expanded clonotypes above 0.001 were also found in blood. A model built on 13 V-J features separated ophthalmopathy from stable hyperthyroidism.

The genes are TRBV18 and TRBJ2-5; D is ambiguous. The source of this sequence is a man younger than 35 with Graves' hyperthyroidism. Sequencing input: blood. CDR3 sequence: CASSPGSGPQETQYF. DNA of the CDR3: TGTGCCAGCTCACCAGGTTCCGGGCCACAAGAGACCCAGTACTTC.